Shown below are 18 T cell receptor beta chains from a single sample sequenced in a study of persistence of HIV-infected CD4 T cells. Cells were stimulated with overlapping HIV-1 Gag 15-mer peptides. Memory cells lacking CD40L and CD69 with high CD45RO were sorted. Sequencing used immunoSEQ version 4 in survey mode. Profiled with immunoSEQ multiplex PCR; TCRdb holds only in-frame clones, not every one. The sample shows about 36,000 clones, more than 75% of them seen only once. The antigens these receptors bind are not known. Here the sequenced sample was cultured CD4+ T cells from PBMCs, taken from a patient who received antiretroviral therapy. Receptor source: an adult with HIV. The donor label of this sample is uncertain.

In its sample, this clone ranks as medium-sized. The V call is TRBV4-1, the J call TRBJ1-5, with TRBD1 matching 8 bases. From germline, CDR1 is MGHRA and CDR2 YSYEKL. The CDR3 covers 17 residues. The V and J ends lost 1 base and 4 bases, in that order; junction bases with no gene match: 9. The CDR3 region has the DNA TGCGCCAGCAGCCAAGGGATTACAGGGGGAAAAAATCAGCCCCAGCATTTT. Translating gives CASSQGITGGKNQPQHF.

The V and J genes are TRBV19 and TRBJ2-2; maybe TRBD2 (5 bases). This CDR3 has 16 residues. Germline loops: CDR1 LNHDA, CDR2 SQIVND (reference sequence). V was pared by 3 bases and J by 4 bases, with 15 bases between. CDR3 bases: TGTGCCAGTAGTATGAGGGCTAGCCCCGGCACCGGGGAGCTGTTTTTT. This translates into CASSMRASPGTGELFF.

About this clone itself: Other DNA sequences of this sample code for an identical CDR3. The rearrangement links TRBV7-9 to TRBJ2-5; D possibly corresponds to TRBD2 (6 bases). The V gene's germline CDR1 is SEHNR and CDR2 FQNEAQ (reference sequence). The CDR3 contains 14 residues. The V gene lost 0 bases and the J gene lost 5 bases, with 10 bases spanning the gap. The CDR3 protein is CASSLARAGETQYF. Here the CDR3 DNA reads TGTGCCAGCAGCTTAGCCAGGGCGGGGGAGACCCAGTACTTC.

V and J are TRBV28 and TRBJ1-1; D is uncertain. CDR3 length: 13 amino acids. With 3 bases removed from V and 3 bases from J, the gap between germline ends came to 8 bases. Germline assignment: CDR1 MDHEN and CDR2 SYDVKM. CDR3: CASSFARYTEAFF. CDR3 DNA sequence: TGTGCCAGCAGTTTCGCACGTTACACTGAAGCTTTCTTT.

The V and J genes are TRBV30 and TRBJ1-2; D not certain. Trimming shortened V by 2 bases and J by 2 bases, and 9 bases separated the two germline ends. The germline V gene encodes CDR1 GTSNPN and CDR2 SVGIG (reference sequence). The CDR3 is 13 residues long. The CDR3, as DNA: TGTGCCTGGAGTTGGGCCGTCAACTATGGCTACACCTTC. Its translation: CAWSWAVNYGYTF.

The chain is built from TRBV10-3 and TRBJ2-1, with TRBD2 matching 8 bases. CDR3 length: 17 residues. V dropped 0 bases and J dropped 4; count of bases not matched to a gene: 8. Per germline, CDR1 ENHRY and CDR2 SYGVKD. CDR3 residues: CAISESRTAGAYNEQFF. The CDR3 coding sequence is TGTGCCATCAGTGAGTCGCGGACAGCGGGGGCTTACAATGAGCAGTTCTTC.

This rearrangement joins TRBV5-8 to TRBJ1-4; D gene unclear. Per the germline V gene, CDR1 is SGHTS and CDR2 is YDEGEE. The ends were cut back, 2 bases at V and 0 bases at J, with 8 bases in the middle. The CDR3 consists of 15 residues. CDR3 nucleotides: TGTGCCAGCAGCTTAGAATTTGCAACTAATGAAAAACTGTTTTTT. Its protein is CASSLEFATNEKLFF. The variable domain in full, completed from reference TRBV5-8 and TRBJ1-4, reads EAGVTQSPTHLIKTRGQQATLRCSPISGHTSVYWYQQALGLGLQFLLWYDEGEERNRGNFPPRFSGRQFPNYSSELNVNALELEDSALYLCASSLEFATNEKLFFGSGTQLSVL.

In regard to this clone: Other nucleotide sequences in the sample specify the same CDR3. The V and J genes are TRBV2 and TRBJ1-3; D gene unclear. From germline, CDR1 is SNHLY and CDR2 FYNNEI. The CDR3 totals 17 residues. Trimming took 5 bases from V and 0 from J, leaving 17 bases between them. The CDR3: CASSPPGRLYSGNTIYF. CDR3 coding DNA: TGTGCCAGCAGTCCCCCGGGTAGACTCTACTCTGGAAACACCATATATTTT.

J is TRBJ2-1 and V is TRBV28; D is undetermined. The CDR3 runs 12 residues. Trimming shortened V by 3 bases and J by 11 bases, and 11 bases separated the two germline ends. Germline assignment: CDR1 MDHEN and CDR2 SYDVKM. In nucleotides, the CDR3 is TGTGCCAGCAGTTTTTCCCAGCAGCAGCAGTTCTTC. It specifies CASSFSQQQQFF. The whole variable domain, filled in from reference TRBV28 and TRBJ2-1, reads DVKVTQSSRYLVKRTGEKVFLECVQDMDHENMFWYRQDPGLGLRLIYFSYDVKMKEKGDIPEGYSVSREKKERFSLILESASTNQTSMYLCASSFSQQQQFFGPGTRLTVL.

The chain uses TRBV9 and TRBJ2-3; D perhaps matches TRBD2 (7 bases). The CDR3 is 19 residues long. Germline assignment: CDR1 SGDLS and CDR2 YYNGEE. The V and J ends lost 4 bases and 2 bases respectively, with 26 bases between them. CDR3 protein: CASSPRGAGLDSSTDTQYF. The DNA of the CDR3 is TGTGCCAGCAGCCCCCGGGGGGCGGGGCTCGACTCCTCCACAGATACGCAGTATTTT.

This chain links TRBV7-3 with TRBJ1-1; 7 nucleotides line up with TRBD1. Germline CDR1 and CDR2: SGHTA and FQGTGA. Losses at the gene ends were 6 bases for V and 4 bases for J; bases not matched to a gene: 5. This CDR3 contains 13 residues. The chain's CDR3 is CASRVTGVTEAFF. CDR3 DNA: TGTGCCAGCAGAGTAACAGGGGTCACTGAAGCTTTCTTT.

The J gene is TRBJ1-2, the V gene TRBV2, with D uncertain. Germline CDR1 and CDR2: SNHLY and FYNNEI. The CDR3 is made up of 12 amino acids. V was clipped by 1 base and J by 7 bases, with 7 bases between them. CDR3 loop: CASSEGSAGYTF. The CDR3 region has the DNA TGTGCCAGCAGTGAAGGATCTGCTGGCTACACCTTC.

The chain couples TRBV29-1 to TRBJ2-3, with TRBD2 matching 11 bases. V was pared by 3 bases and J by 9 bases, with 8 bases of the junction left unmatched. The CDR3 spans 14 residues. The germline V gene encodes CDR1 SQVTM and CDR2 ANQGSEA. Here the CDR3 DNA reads TGCAGCGTTGATGTAGCGGGGGGGCAACACACGCAGTATTTT. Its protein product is CSVDVAGGQHTQYF.

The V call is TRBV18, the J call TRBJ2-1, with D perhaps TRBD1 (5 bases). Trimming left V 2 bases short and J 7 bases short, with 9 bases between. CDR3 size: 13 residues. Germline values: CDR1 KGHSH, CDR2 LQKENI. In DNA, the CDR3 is TGTGCCAGCTCACCAAGGGGTGGGAATGAGCAGTTCTTC. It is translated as CASSPRGGNEQFF. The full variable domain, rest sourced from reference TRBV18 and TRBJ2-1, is NAGVMQNPRHLVRRRGQEARLRCSPMKGHSHVYWYRQLPEEGLKFMVYLQKENIIDESGMPKERFSAEFPKEGPSILRIQQVVRGDSAAYFCASSPRGGNEQFFGPGTRLTVL.

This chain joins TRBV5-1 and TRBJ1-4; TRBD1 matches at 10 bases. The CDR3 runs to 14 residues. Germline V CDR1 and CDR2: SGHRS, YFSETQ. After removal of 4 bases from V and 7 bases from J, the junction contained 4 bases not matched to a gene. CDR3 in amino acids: CASSQRDRGEKLFF. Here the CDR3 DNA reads TGCGCCAGCAGCCAGAGGGACAGGGGTGAAAAACTGTTTTTT.

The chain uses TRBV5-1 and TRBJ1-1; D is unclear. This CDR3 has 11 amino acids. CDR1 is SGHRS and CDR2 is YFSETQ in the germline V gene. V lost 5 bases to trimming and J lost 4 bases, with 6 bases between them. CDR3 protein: CASRYSTEAFF. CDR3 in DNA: TGCGCCAGCAGATATAGCACTGAAGCTTTCTTT.

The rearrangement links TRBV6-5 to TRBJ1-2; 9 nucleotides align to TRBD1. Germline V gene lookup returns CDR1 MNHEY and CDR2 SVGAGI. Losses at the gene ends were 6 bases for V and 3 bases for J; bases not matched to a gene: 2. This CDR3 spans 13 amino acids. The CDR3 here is CASRGTGYYGYTF. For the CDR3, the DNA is TGTGCCAGCAGGGGGACAGGGTACTATGGCTACACCTTC.

CDR3: CASQYMVRANEKLFF. The CDR3 region has the DNA TGTGCCAGCCAATATATGGTGCGGGCTAATGAAAAACTGTTTTTT. The chain couples TRBV19 to TRBJ1-4, with D unresolved. This CDR3 comprises 15 residues. V dropped 9 bases and J dropped 3 bases, with 17 bases sitting between them. The germline CDR1 and CDR2 sequences are LNHDA and SQIVND (reference sequence).